This T cell receptor beta chain was retrieved from a study of T cell changes during pregnancy in multiple sclerosis. Assay: immunoSEQ multiplex PCR; the TCRdb copy retains only in-frame clones and omits some. Among roughly 39,000 clones listed, 91% were seen once. Per germline, CDR1 MNHNS and CDR2 SASEGT. There are 15 residues in the CDR3. J was trimmed by 0 bases and V by 6 bases; bases with no gene match: 3. The chain carries TRBV6-1 and TRBJ2-7, with TRBD2 matching 12 bases. The receptor was isolated from a female donor with multiple sclerosis, enrolled in a pregnancy study. The input for sequencing was CD8+ T cells from peripheral blood mononuclear cells, taken after pregnancy. CDR3 nucleotides: TGTGCCAGCAGGACACTAGCGGGAGGCTCCTACGAGCAGTACTTC. Amino acids: CASRTLAGGSYEQYF.